Given below is one T cell receptor beta chain in context. Its antigen is unknown. The data were taken from a study of shared clonotypes between healthy human individuals. The CDR3 is 13 residues long. J was trimmed by 5 bases and V by 5 bases; bases with no gene match: 6. CDR1 SQVTM and CDR2 ANQGSEA come from the germline V gene. TCRdb's table, derived via immunoSEQ multiplex PCR, lists solely in-frame clones and lacks some. The sample lists 2 million to 2.5 million clones, roughly 95% occurring once. General observations from the study: The four-donor shared clonotypes exceeded non-shared clonotypes in generation probability, with non-shared ones scoring lower.

Donors, healthy HIV-negative adults, lacked recent acute infections or vaccinations. The chain carries TRBV29-1 and TRBJ2-3, with TRBD1 matching over 8 bases. This sequence originates from a man aged 18 to 29 in good health. The sequencing sample was made of naive CD4+ T cells sorted from blood. Subset denoted: CD45RA+ positively selected. The CDR3 spells CSVTTGVGDTQYF. The CDR3 DNA follows: TGCAGCGTTACGACAGGGGTCGGAGATACGCAGTATTTT.